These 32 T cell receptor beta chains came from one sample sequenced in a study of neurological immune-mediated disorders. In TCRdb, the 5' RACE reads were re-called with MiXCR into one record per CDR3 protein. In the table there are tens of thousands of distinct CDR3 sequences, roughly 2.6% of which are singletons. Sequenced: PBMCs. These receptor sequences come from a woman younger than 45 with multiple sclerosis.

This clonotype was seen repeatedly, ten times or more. The CDR3: CSAGHPNEKLFF. The CDR3 nucleotides read TGCAGTGCGGGACACCCGAATGAAAAACTGTTTTTT. The V gene is TRBV20-1, the J gene TRBJ1-4, with a tentative D call TRBD1 (6 bases). CDR3 length equals 12 residues. The germline V gene encodes CDR1 DFQATT and CDR2 SNEGSKA (reference sequence). V was trimmed by 6 bases and J by 5 bases, leaving 10 bases between them.

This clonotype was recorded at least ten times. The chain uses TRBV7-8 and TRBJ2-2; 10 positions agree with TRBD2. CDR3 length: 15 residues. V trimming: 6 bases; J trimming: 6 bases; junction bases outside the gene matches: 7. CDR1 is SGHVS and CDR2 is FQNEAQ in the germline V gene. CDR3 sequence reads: CASSPSGSGAGELFF. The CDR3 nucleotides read TGTGCCAGCAGTCCTAGCGGGAGTGGGGCCGGGGAGCTGTTTTTT.

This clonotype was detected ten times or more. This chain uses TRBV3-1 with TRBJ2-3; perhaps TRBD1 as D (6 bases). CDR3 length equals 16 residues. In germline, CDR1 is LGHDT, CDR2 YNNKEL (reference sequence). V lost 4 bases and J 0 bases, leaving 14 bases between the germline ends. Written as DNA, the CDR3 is TGTGCCAGCAGCCGGAGGACAGTAGGTAGCACAGATACGCAGTATTTT. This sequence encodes CASSRRTVGSTDTQYF.

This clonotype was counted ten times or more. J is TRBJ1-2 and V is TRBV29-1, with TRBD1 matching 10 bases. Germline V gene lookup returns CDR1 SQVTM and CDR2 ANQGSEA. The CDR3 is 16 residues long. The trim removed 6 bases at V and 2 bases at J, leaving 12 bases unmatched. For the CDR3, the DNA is TGCAGCGTACCCACCGGGACAGGGGAGATAAACTATGGCTACACCTTC. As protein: CSVPTGTGEINYGYTF.

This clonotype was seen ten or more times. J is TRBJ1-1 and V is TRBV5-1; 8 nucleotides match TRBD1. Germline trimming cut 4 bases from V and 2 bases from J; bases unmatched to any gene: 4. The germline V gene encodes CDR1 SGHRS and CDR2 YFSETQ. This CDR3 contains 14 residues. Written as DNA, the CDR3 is TGCGCCAGCAGCGGAGGACAGGGAAACACTGAAGCTTTCTTT. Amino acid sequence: CASSGGQGNTEAFF.

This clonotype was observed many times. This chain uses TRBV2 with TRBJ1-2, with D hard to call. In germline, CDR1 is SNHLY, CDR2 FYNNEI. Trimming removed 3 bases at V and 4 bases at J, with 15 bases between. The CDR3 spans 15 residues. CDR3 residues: CASSDQDGEGYGYTF. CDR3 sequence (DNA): TGTGCCAGCAGTGACCAGGACGGCGAAGGCTATGGCTACACCTTC.

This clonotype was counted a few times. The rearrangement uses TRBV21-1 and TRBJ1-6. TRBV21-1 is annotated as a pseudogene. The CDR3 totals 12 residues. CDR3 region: CASHITGSPLHF. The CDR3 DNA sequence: TGTGCCAGCCATATAACCGGCTCACCCCTCCACTTT.

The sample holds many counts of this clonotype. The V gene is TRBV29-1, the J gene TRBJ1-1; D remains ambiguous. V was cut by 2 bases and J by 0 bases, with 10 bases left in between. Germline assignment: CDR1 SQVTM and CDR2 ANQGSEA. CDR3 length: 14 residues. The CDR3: CSVELRVMNTEAFF. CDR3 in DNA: TGCAGCGTTGAACTACGGGTAATGAACACTGAAGCTTTCTTT.

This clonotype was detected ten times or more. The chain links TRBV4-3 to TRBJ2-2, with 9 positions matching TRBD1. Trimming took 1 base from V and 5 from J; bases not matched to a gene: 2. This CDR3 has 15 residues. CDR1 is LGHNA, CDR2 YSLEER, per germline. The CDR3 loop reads CASSQAGQGTGELFF. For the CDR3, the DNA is TGCGCCAGCAGCCAAGCGGGACAGGGAACCGGGGAGCTGTTTTTT.

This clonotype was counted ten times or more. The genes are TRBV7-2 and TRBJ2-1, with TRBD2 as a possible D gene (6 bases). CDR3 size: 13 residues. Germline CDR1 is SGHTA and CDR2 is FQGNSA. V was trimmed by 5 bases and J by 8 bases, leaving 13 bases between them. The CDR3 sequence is CASSPPGADEQFF. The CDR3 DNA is TGTGCCAGCAGCCCCCCGGGAGCAGATGAGCAGTTCTTC.

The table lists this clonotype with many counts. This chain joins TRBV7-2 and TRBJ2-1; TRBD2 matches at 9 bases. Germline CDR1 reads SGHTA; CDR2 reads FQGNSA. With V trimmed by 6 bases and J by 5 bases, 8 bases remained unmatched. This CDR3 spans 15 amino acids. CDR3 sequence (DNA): TGTGCCAGCAGTTTACTAGCGGGTATTGACAATGAGCAGTTCTTC. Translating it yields CASSLLAGIDNEQFF. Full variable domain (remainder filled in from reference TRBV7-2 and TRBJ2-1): GAGVSQSPSNKVTEKGKDVELRCDPISGHTALYWYRQSLGQGLEFLIYFQGNSAPDKSGLPSDRFSAERTGGSVSTLTIQRTQQEDSAVYLCASSLLAGIDNEQFFGPGTRLTVL.

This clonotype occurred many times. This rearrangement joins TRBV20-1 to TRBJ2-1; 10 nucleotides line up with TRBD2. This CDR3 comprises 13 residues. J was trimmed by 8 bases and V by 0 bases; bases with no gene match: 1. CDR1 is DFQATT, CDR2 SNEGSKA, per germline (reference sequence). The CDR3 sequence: CSARELAGYEQFF. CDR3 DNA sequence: TGCAGTGCTAGAGAACTAGCGGGGTATGAGCAGTTCTTC.

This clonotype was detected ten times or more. CDR3 in DNA: TGTGCCAGCAAAACCACGGGACACCGGACCGGGGAGCTGTTTTTT. Translated, it gives CASKTTGHRTGELFF. This chain joins TRBV2 and TRBJ2-2, with D perhaps TRBD1 (6 bases). Trimming left V 7 bases short and J 5 bases short, with 17 bases between. The V gene's germline CDR1 is SNHLY and CDR2 FYNNEI. This CDR3 spans 15 amino acids. Together with reference TRBV2 and TRBJ2-2, the CDR3 gives the full variable domain: EPEVTQTPSHQVTQMGQEVILRCVPISNHLYFYWYRQILGQKVEFLVSFYNNEISEKSEIFDDQFSVERPDGSNFTLKIRSTKLEDSAMYFCASKTTGHRTGELFFGEGSRLTVL.

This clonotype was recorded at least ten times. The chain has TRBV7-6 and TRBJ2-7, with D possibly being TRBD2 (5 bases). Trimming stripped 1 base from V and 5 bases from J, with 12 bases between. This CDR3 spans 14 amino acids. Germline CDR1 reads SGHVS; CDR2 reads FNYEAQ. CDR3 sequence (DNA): TGTGCCAGCAGCTTAGTCGAGGGTAGGAACGAGCAGTACTTC. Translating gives CASSLVEGRNEQYF.

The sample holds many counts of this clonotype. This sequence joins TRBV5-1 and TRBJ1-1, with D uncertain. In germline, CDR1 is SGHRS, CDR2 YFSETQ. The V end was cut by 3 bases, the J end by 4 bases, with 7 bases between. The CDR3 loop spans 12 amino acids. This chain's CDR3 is CASSSESTEAFF. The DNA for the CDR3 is TGCGCCAGCAGCTCTGAGAGCACTGAAGCTTTCTTT.

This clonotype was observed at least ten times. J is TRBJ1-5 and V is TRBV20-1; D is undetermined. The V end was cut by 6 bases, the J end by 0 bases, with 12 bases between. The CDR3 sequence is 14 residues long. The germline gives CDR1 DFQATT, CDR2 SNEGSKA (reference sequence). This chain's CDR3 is CSAPPRNSNQPQHF. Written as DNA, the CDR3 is TGCAGTGCCCCCCCCAGGAATAGCAATCAGCCCCAGCATTTT.

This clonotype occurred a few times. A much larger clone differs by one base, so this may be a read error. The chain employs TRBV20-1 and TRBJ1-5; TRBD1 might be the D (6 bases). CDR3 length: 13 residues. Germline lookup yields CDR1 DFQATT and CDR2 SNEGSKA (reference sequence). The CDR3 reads CSAFPGAGQPQNF. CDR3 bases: TGCAGCGCTTTCCCGGGGGCAGGTCAGCCCCAGAATTTT.

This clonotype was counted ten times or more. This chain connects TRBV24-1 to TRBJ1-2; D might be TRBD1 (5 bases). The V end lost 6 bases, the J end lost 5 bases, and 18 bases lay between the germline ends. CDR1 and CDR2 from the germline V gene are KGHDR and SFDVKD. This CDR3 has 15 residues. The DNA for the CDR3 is TGTGCCACCAGTCCAGGGAACTCCCTTATATATGGCTACACCTTC. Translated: CATSPGNSLIYGYTF.

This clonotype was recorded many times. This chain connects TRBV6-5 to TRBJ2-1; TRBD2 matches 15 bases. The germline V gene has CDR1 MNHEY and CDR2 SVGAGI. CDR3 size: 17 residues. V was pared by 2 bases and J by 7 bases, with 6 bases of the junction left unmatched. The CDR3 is CASSYGTSGRKMNEQFF. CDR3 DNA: TGTGCCAGCAGTTACGGGACTAGCGGGAGGAAAATGAATGAGCAGTTCTTC.

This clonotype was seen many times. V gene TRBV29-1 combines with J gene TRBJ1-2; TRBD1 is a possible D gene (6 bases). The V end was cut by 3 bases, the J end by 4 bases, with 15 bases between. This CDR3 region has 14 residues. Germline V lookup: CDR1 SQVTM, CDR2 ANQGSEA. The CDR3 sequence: CSVDRQSRGYGYTF. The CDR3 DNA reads TGCAGCGTTGATCGACAGAGCAGGGGCTATGGCTACACCTTC. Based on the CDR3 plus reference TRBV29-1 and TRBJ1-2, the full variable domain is SAVISQKPSRDICQRGTSLTIQCQVDSQVTMMFWYRQQPGQSLTLIATANQGSEATYESGFVIDKFPISRPNLTFSTLTVSNMSPEDSSIYLCSVDRQSRGYGYTFGSGTRLTVV.

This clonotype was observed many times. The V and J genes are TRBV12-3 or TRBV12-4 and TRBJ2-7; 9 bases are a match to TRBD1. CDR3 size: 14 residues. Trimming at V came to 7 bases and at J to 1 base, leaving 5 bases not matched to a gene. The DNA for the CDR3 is TGTGCCAGCACTACCGGGACAGGGTCCTACGAGCAGTACTTC. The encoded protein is CASTTGTGSYEQYF.

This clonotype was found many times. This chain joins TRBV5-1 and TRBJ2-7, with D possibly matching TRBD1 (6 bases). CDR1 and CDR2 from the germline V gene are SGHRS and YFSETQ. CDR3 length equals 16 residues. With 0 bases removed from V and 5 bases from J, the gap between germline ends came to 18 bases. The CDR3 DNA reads TGCGCCAGCAGCTTGGGGGGCGCAGGGGTCGGCAACGAGCAGTACTTC. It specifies CASSLGGAGVGNEQYF.

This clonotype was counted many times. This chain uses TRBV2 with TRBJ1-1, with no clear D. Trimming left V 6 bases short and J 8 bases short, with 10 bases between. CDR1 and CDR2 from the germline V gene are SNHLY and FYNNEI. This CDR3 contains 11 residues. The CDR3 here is CASRTLEEAFF. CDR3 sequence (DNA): TGTGCCAGCAGAACCCTTGAGGAAGCTTTCTTT.

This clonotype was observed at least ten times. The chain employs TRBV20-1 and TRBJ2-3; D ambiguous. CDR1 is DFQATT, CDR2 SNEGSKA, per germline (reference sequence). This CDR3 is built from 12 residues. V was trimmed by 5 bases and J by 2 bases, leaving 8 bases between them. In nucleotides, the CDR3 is TGCAGTGCTCCGGACCCCACAGATACGCAGTATTTT. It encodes CSAPDPTDTQYF.

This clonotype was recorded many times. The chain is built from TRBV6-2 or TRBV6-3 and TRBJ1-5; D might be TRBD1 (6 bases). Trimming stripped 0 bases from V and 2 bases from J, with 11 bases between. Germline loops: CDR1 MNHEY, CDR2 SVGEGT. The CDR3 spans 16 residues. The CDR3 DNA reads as TGTGCCAGCAGTTACTCATTCAGGGGAGGCAATCAGCCCCAGCATTTT. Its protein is CASSYSFRGGNQPQHF.

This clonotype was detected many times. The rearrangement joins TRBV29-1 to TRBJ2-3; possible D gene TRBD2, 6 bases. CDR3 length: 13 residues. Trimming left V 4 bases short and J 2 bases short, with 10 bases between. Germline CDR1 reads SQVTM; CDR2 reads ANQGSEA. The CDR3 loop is CSVAGGITDTQYF. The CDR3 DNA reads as TGCAGCGTTGCTGGCGGGATCACAGATACGCAGTATTTT.

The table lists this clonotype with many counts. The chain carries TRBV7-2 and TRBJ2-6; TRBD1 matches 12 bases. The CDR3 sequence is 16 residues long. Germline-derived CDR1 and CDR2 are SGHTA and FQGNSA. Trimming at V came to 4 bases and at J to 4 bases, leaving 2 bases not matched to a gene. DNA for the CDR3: TGTGCCAGCAGCTGGGACAGGGGGCAAGGGGCCAACGTCCTGACTTTC. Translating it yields CASSWDRGQGANVLTF.

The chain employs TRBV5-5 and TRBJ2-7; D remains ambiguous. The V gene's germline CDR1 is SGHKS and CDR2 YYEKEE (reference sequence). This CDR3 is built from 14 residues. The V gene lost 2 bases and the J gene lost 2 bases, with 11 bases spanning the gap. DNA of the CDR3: TGTGCCAGCAGCTTTATTGGCCGGACCTACGAGCAGTACTTC. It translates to CASSFIGRTYEQYF.

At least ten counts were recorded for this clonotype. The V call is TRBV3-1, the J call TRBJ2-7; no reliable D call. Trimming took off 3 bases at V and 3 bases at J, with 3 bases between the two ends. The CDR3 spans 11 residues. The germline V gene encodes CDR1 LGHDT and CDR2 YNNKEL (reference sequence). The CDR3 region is CASSQYYEQYF. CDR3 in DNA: TGTGCCAGCAGCCAGTACTACGAGCAGTACTTC.

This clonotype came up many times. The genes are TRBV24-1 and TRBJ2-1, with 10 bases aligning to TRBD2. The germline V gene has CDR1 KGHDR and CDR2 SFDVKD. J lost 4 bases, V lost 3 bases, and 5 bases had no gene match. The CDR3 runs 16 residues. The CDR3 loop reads CATSDASGRDYNEQFF. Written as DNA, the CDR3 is TGTGCCACCAGTGATGCCAGCGGGAGGGATTACAATGAGCAGTTCTTC.

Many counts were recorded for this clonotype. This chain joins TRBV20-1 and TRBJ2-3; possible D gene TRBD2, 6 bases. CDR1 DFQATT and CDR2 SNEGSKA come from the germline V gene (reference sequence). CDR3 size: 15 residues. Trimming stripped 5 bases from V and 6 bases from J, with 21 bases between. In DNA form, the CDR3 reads TGCAGTGCTGGGCGCCGGGACTTCGGCCCCGATACGCAGTATTTT. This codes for CSAGRRDFGPDTQYF.

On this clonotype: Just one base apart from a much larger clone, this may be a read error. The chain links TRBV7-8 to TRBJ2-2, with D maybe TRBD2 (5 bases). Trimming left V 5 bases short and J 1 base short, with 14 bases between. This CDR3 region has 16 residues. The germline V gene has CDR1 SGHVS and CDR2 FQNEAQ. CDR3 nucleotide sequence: TGTGCCAGCAGCGCCCACGGCGGAGGGAACACCGGGGAGCTGTTTTTT. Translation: CASSAHGGGNTGELFF.